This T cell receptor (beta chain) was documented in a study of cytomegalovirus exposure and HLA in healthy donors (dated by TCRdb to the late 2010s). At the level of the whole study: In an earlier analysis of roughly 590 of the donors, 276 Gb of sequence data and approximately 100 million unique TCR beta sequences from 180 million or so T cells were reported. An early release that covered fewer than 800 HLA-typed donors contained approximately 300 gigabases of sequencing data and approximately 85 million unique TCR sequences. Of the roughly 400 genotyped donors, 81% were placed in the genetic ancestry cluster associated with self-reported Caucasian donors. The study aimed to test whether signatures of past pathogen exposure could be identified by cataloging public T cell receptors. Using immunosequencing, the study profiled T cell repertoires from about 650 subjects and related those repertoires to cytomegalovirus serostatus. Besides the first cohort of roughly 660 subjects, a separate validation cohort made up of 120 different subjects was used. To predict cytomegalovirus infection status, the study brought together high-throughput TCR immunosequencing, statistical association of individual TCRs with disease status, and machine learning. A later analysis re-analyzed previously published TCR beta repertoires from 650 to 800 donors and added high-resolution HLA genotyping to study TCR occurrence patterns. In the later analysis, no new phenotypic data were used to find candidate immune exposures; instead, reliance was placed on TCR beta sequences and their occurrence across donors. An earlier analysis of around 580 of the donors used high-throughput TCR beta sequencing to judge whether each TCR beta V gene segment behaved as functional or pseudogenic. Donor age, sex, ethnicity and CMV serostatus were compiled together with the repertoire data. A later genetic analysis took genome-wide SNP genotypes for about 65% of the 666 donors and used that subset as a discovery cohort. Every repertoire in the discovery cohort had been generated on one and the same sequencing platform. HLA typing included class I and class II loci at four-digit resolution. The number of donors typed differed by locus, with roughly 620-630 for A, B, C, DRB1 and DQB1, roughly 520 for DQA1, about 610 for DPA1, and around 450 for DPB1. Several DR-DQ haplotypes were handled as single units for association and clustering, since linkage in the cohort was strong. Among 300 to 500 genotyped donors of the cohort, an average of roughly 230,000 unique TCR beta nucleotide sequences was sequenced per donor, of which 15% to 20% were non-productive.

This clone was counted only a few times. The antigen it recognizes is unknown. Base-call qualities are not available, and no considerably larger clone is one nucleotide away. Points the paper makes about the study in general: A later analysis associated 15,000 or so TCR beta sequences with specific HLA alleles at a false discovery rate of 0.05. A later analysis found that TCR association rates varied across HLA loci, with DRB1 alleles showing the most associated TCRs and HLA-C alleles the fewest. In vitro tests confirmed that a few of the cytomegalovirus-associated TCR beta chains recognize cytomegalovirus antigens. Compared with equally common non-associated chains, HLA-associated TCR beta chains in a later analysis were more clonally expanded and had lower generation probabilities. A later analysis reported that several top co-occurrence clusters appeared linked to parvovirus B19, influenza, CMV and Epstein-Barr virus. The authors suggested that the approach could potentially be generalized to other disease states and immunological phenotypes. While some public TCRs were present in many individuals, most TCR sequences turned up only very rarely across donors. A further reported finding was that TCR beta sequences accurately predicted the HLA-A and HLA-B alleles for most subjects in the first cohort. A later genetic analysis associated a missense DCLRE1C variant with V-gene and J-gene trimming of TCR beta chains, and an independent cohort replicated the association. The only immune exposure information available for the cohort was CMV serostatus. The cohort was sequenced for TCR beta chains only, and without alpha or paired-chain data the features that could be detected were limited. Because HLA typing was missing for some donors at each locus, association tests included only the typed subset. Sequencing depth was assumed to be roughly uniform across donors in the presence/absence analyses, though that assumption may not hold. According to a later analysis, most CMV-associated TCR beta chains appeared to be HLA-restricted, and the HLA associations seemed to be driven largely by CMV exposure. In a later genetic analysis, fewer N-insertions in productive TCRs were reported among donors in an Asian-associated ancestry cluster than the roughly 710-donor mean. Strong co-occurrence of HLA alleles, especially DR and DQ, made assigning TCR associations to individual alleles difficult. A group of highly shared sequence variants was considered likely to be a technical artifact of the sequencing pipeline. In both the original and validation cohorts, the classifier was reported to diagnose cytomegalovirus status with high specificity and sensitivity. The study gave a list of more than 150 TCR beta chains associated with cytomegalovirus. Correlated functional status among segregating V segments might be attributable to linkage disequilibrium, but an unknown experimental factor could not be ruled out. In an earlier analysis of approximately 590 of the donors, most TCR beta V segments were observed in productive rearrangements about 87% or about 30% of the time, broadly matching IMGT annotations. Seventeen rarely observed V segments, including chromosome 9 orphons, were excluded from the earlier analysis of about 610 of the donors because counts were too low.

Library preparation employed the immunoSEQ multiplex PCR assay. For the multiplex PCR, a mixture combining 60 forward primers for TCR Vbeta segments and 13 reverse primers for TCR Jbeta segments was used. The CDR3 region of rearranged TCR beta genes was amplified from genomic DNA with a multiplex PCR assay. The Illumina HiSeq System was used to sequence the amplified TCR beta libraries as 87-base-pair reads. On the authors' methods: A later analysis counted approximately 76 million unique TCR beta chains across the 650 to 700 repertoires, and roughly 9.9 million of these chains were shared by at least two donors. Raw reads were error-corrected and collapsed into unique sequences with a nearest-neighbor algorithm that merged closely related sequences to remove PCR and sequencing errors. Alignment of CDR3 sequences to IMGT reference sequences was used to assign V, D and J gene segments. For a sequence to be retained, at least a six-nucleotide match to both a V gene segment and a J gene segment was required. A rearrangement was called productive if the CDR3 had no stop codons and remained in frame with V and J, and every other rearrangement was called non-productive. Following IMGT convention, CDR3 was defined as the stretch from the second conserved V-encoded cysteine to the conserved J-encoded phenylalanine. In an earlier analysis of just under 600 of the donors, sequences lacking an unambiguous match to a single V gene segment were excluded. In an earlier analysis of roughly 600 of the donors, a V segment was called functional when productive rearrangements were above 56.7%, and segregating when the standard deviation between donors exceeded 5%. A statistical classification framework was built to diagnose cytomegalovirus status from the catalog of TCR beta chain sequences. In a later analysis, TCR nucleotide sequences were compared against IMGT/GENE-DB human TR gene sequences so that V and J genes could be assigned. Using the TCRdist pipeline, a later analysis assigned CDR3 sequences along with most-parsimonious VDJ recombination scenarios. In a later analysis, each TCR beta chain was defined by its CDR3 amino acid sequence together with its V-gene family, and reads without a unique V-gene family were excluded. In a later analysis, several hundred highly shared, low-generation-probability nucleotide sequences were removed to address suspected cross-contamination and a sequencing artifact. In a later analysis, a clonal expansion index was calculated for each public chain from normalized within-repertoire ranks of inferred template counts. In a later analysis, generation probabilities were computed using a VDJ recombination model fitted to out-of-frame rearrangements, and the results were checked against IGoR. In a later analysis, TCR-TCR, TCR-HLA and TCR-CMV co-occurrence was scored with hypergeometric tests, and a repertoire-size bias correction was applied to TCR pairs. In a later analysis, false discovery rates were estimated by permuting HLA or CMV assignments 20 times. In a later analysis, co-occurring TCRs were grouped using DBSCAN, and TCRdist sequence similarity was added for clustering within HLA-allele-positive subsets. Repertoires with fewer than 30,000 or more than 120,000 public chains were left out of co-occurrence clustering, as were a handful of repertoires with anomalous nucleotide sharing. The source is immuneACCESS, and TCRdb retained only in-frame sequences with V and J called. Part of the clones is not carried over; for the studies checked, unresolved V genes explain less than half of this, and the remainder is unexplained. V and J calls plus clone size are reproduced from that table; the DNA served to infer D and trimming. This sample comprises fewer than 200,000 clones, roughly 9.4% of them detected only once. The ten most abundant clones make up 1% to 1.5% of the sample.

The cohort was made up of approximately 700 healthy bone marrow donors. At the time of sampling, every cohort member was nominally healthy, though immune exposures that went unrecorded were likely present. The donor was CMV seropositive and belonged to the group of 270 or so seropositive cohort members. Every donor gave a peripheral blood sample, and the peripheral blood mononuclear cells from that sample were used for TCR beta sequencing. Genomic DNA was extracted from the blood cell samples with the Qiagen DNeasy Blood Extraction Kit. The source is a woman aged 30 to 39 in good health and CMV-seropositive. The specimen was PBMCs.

The DNA sequence reads TGCGCCAGCAGCCAGGGTCCTAGCACAGATACGCAGTATTTT. This is translated as CASSQGPSTDTQYF. The sequence links TRBV5-1 to TRBJ2-3, with TRBD1 tentatively as D gene (5 bases match). Including cysteine and phenylalanine, the CDR3 has 14 amino acids. Here the CDR3 DNA is all that survives: 42 bases in frame from base 1. Based on the germline V gene, the CDR1 and CDR2 sequences are SGHRS and YFSETQ. Trimming at the junction amounts to 4 bases on V and 0 bases on J, and the germline ends lie 9 bases apart.